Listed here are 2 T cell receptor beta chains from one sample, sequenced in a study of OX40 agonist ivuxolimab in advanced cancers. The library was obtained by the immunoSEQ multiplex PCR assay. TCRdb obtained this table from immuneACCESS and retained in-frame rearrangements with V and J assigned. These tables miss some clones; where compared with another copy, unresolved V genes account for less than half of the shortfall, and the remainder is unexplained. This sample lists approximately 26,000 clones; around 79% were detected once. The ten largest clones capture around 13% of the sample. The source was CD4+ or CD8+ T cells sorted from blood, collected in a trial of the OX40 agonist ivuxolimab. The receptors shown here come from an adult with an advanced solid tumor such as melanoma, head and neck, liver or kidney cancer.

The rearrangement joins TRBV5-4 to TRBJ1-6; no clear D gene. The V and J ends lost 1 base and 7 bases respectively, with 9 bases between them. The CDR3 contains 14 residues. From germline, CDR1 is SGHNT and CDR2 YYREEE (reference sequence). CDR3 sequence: CASSLYPANSPLHF. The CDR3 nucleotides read TGTGCCAGCAGCTTGTATCCAGCCAATTCACCCCTCCACTTT. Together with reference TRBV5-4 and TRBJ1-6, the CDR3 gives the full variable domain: ETGVTQSPTHLIKTRGQQVTLRCSSQSGHNTVSWYQQALGQGPQFIFQYYREEENGRGNFPPRFSGLQFPNYSSELNVNALELDDSALYLCASSLYPANSPLHFGNGTRLTVT.

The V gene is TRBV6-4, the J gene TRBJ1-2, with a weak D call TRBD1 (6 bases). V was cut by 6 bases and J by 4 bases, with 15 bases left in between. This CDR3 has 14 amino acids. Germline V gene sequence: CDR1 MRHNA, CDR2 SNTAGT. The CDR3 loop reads CASSNKGQLYGYTF. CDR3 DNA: TGTGCCAGCAGCAACAAAGGACAGCTCTATGGCTACACCTTC.